Following are 22 T cell receptor beta chains from one sample sequenced in a study of blood T cell repertoires in COVID-19. The data were produced by immunoSEQ multiplex PCR, yet TCRdb's version contains in-frame clones alone and is incomplete. The repertoire holds a few hundred thousand clones, with just under 90% as singletons. The sequenced material came from PBMCs or T cells enriched from blood (not recorded which). The receptors were gathered from a woman in her sixties who had recovered from COVID-19.

There are a few counts of this clone. This chain links TRBV3-1 (or the pseudogene TRBV3-2) with TRBJ2-1; 10 nucleotides align to TRBD2. Germline CDR1 and CDR2: LGHDT and YNNKEL (reference sequence). This CDR3 spans 14 amino acids. V shed 3 bases, J shed 8 bases, and the junction held 4 bases outside the gene matches. The CDR3 spells CASSQDSGRYEQFF. The DNA for the CDR3 is TGTGCCAGCAGCCAGGATAGCGGGAGGTATGAGCAGTTCTTC.

V is TRBV28 and J is TRBJ1-2; D possibly corresponds to TRBD1 (6 bases). CDR1 and CDR2 (germline): MDHEN, SYDVKM. CDR3 length: 15 residues. With 5 bases removed from V and 2 bases from J, the gap between germline ends came to 15 bases. The CDR3 DNA reads TGTGCCAGCAGTCGGGAAAGGGGGGGCAACTATGGCTACACCTTC. It translates to CASSRERGGNYGYTF.

The chain employs TRBV24-1 and TRBJ2-1, with 8 bases identical to TRBD2. J gave up 6 bases and V 1 base, and 7 bases lay outside the gene matches. CDR1 KGHDR and CDR2 SFDVKD come from the germline V gene. The CDR3 contains 16 residues. In nucleotides, the CDR3 is TGTGCCACCAGTGATTTACTCGCGGGGGGTTCCAATGAGCAGTTCTTC. This gives the protein CATSDLLAGGSNEQFF.

The chain is built from TRBV6-6 and TRBJ1-5; no definite D call. CDR3 size: 14 residues. V lost 6 bases, J lost 6 bases, and 15 bases lay in between. CDR1 MNHNY and CDR2 SVGAGI come from the germline V gene (reference sequence). The CDR3 sequence is CASRDPDSFQPQHF. The CDR3 bases are TGTGCCAGCAGGGACCCGGACTCTTTTCAGCCCCAGCATTTT.

The chain joins TRBV3-1 (or the pseudogene TRBV3-2) to TRBJ1-5; maybe TRBD1 (6 bases). This CDR3 is built from 14 residues. V was pared by 2 bases and J by 6 bases, with 11 bases between. Germline CDR1 and CDR2: LGHDT and YNNKEL (reference sequence). CDR3 sequence reads: CASSQFGGGQPQHF. DNA for the CDR3: TGTGCCAGCAGCCAATTTGGGGGCGGTCAGCCCCAGCATTTT.

The chain joins TRBV28 to TRBJ1-5; 8 bases fit TRBD1. V was clipped by 5 bases and J by 6 bases; unmatched bases: 15. Germline V gene lookup returns CDR1 MDHEN and CDR2 SYDVKM. The CDR3 is 17 residues long. The CDR3 DNA follows: TGTGCCAGCAGTAGGGGGCGGGTACAGGGGGTTCGTCAGCCCCAGCATTTT. It is translated as CASSRGRVQGVRQPQHF. Full variable domain (outside the CDR3, taken from reference TRBV28 and TRBJ1-5): DVKVTQSSRYLVKRTGEKVFLECVQDMDHENMFWYRQDPGLGLRLIYFSYDVKMKEKGDIPEGYSVSREKKERFSLILESASTNQTSMYLCASSRGRVQGVRQPQHFGDGTRLSIL.

The chain has TRBV12-3 or TRBV12-4 and TRBJ1-1, with D possibly TRBD1 on 6 matching bases. Deletions cut 2 bases from V and 5 bases from J, with 9 bases between. The CDR3 is 13 residues long. The CDR3 loop is CASSLRGGTEAFF. The CDR3 DNA is TGTGCCAGCAGTTTAAGGGGGGGTACTGAAGCTTTCTTT.

The chain is built from TRBV28 and TRBJ1-2; 9 nucleotides agree with TRBD1. The CDR3 spans 15 residues. Germline CDR1 is MDHEN and CDR2 is SYDVKM. With V trimmed by 6 bases and J by 7 bases, 12 bases remained unmatched. The CDR3 coding sequence is TGTGCCAGCAGGTCCCTTACACTGGACAGGGGTGGCTACACCTTC. Its translation: CASRSLTLDRGGYTF.

This clone was recorded a few times. The J gene is TRBJ2-3, the V gene TRBV24-1; D perhaps matches TRBD2 (5 bases). V was shortened by 0 bases and J by 2 bases, with 11 bases between the two germline ends. The CDR3 runs to 16 residues. The germline V gene has CDR1 KGHDR and CDR2 SFDVKD. In DNA form, the CDR3 reads TGTGCCACCAGTGATTTGGTAACGGGAACCACAGATACGCAGTATTTT. Protein product: CATSDLVTGTTDTQYF.

The V gene is TRBV28, the J gene TRBJ1-2; D is uncertain. There are 13 residues in the CDR3. Between the trimmed V and J ends, which lost 6 bases and 1 base, there was a span of 9 bases. CDR1 is MDHEN, CDR2 SYDVKM, per germline. The CDR3 DNA reads TGTGCCAGCAGAATACAGAGTAACTATGGCTACACCTTC. Translation: CASRIQSNYGYTF.

V is TRBV18 and J is TRBJ1-1; perhaps TRBD1 as D (6 bases). Trimming pared 3 bases from V and 0 bases from J, leaving 8 bases between. Per the germline V gene, CDR1 is KGHSH and CDR2 is LQKENI. This CDR3 comprises 14 residues. CDR3: CASSPGHMNTEAFF. CDR3 sequence (DNA): TGTGCCAGCTCACCGGGACACATGAACACTGAAGCTTTCTTT.

The chain recombines TRBV14 with TRBJ1-5; TRBD1 aligns across 9 bases. Unmatched junction bases numbered 10, after V lost 1 base and J lost 0 bases. The germline CDR1 and CDR2 sequences are SGHDN and FVKESK. This CDR3 region has 19 residues. The CDR3 is CASSQVLGQGQYSNQPQHF. The CDR3 DNA is TGTGCCAGCAGCCAAGTTCTGGGACAGGGCCAATATAGCAATCAGCCCCAGCATTTT. The complete variable domain, with remaining parts taken from reference TRBV14 and TRBJ1-5, reads EAGVTQFPSHSVIEKGQTVTLRCDPISGHDNLYWYRRVMGKEIKFLLHFVKESKQDESGMPNNRFLAERTGGTYSTLKVQPAELEDSGVYFCASSQVLGQGQYSNQPQHFGDGTRLSIL.

This chain connects TRBV6-5 to TRBJ1-1; 9 bases are a match to TRBD1. The V gene's germline CDR1 is MNHEY and CDR2 SVGAGI. This CDR3 has 14 residues. Losses at the gene ends were 6 bases for V and 6 bases for J; bases not matched to a gene: 8. CDR3 sequence: CASSLDRGFPEAFF. DNA for the CDR3: TGTGCCAGCAGCCTGGACAGGGGATTTCCTGAAGCTTTCTTT.

The chain joins TRBV5-6 to TRBJ1-5, with D possibly being TRBD1 (6 bases). CDR1 is SGHDT and CDR2 is YYEEEE in the germline V gene. With 2 bases removed from V and 5 bases from J, the gap between germline ends came to 14 bases. The CDR3 has 15 amino acids. The CDR3 protein is CASSLTGRWDQPQHF. CDR3 in DNA: TGTGCCAGCAGCTTAACAGGGAGATGGGATCAGCCCCAGCATTTT.

This clone came up once. V and J are TRBV27 and TRBJ2-2; D gene ambiguous. Germline loops: CDR1 MNHEY, CDR2 SMNVEV (reference sequence). The V end was cut by 6 bases, the J end by 4 bases, with 12 bases between. The CDR3 is made up of 14 amino acids. The CDR3 sequence is CASRRDPGTGELFF. CDR3 sequence (DNA): TGTGCCAGCAGACGCGACCCGGGCACCGGGGAGCTGTTTTTT.

V is TRBV6-5 and J is TRBJ2-7, with 7 positions matching TRBD2. Germline V lookup: CDR1 MNHEY, CDR2 SVGAGI. Trimming cost V 5 bases and J 2 bases; bases outside gene matches: 6. The CDR3 is 14 amino acids. The CDR3 DNA is TGTGCCAGCAGTCCGCGCGGGAGTACCTACGAGCAGTACTTC. It encodes CASSPRGSTYEQYF.

The rearrangement links TRBV4-2 to TRBJ2-5; TRBD2 matches at 7 bases. V dropped 3 bases and J dropped 4; count of bases not matched to a gene: 5. The CDR3 length is 14 residues. Germline values: CDR1 LGHNA, CDR2 YNFKEQ. The CDR3 region is CASSQGTTRETQYF. The CDR3 bases are TGTGCCAGCAGCCAGGGGACTACGAGAGAGACCCAGTACTTC.

The chain couples TRBV19 to TRBJ1-2, with D unresolved. This CDR3 contains 13 residues. Germline V lookup: CDR1 LNHDA, CDR2 SQIVND (reference sequence). Trimming left V 6 bases short and J 4 bases short, with 12 bases between. The CDR3 is CASRLAGSYGYTF. The DNA for the CDR3 is TGTGCCAGTAGATTGGCGGGCTCCTATGGCTACACCTTC.

The gene calls are TRBV9 and TRBJ2-5, with unresolved D. The CDR3 runs to 15 residues. Trimming pared 0 bases from V and 1 base from J, leaving 10 bases between. Germline values: CDR1 SGDLS, CDR2 YYNGEE. CDR3 sequence (DNA): TGTGCCAGCAGCGTAGGTAGTAAATTCCAAGAGACCCAGTACTTC. The encoded protein is CASSVGSKFQETQYF. Full variable domain (remainder filled in from reference TRBV9 and TRBJ2-5): DSGVTQTPKHLITATGQRVTLRCSPRSGDLSVYWYQQSLDQGLQFLIQYYNGEERAKGNILERFSAQQFPDLHSELNLSSLELGDSALYFCASSVGSKFQETQYFGPGTRLLVL.

This clone was seen once. This rearrangement joins TRBV6-1 to TRBJ1-2; D gene ambiguous. There are 15 residues in the CDR3. The V gene lost 0 bases and the J gene lost 5 bases, with 13 bases spanning the gap. Germline CDR1 is MNHNS and CDR2 is SASEGT. CDR3: CASSEAAAGVYGYTF. In nucleotides, the CDR3 is TGTGCCAGCAGTGAAGCCGCTGCCGGGGTTTATGGCTACACCTTC.

In this sample, this clone turned up a few times. V usage is TRBV6-5 and J usage is TRBJ1-4; D call uncertain. Germline loops: CDR1 MNHEY, CDR2 SVGAGI. The CDR3 runs 13 residues. Trimming removed 2 bases from V and 5 bases from J, with 6 bases in between. The CDR3 loop is CASSYRENEKLFF. Here the CDR3 DNA reads TGTGCCAGCAGTTACCGGGAAAATGAAAAACTGTTTTTT.

The chain combines TRBV7-6 with TRBJ2-3; tentative D call: TRBD1 (6 bases). The length of the CDR3 is 14 residues. From germline, CDR1 is SGHVS and CDR2 FNYEAQ. V was shortened by 5 bases and J by 1 base, with 10 bases between the two germline ends. The CDR3: CASSTRTGTDTQYF. CDR3 DNA: TGTGCCAGCAGCACAAGGACAGGCACAGATACGCAGTATTTT.